The clone carrying this TCR beta chain came up many times. Its antigen is still unknown. These data belong to a study of T cell repertoires in cytomegalovirus infection. Turning to the study itself: TCR beta signatures that were public indicated CMV infection and matching HLA type.

Study results and caveats: What dominated the ex vivo response were HLA-C-restricted CMV-specific TCR beta clonotypes. Summed frequency of public TCR beta families distinguished CMV carriers with the relevant HLA.

The CDR3 totals 13 residues. The V gene end was trimmed by 7 bases and the J gene end by 2 bases; junction bases not matched to a gene: 3. TCRdb re-called the reads through MiXCR, storing one row per CDR3 protein. The sample lists approximately 170,000 distinct CDR3 sequences; approximately 14% were seen once. This TCR came from a human donor in good health (CMV status not recorded). Some clones in this sample may be carry-over from other donors' samples. What was sequenced was PBMCs. The chain joins TRBV12-3 or TRBV12-4 to TRBJ1-2; 8 positions match TRBD1. In DNA, the CDR3 is TGTGCCAGCAAAAACAGGGGGAACTATGGCTACACCTTC. It specifies CASKNRGNYGYTF.